A selection of T cell receptor beta chains follows, all from one sample in a study of response to subunit inactivated influenza vaccine. TCRdb called the RT-PCR reads again in MiXCR, with one record for every CDR3 protein. This table has 170,000 or so distinct CDR3 sequences, around a tenth appearing once. The sample in question was CD8+ T cells sorted from PBMCs, obtained about 23 months after vaccination. These receptors came from a man aged 50 to 69 who received an inactivated influenza vaccine. CDR3s include the opening cysteine and the closing phenylalanine or tryptophan. The order of the fields is clone size, D gene, CDR3 length, J gene, V gene, CDR3 DNA, CDR3 protein. A D gene is named only where the DNA matches it firmly. Where a row states a size, it is once, few, many or the class of an expanded clone; other rows omit it.

many | . | 16 | TRBJ2-1 | TRBV9 | TGTGCCAGCAGCGGGACGACAGGTCACGGCTACAATGAGCAGTTCTTC | CASSGTTGHGYNEQFF
. | TRBD2 | 15 | TRBJ2-7 | TRBV4-3 | TGCGCCAGCAGCGTGGGACTAGCCATTGCCTACGAGCAGTACTTC | CASSVGLAIAYEQYF
few | TRBD2 | 15 | TRBJ2-3 | TRBV9 | TGTGCCAGCACCTTAAGCGGGAATAGCCCAGATACGCAGTATTTT | CASTLSGNSPDTQYF
many | TRBD1 | 13 | TRBJ2-5 | TRBV24-1 | TGTGCCACCGGATCTGGGACAGATGAGACCCAGTACTTC | CATGSGTDETQYF
many | TRBD1 | 18 | TRBJ2-7 | TRBV20-1 | TGCAGTGCTAGGGACTCAGACAGGGTTGGGTCTAGCTCCTACGAGCAGTACTTC | CSARDSDRVGSSSYEQYF
. | . | 13 | TRBJ2-1 | TRBV27 | TGTCCCACCTACGGGGCAGACTACAATGAGCAGTTCTTC | CPTYGADYNEQFF
. | . | 15 | TRBJ1-2 | TRBV7-9 | TGTGCCAGCAGCTTGACACTTCCCCCCGGCTATGGCTACACCTTC | CASSLTLPPGYGYTF
few | . | 19 | TRBJ2-6 | TRBV9 | TGTGCCAGCAGCGTAAACCCGGTGATTCAGGGTACCGGGGCCAACGTCCTGACTTTC | CASSVNPVIQGTGANVLTF
few | TRBD2 | 15 | TRBJ2-7 | TRBV20-1 | TGCAGTGCTAGAGATCTGGCGGGAGGGTCCTACGAGCAGTACTTC | CSARDLAGGSYEQYF
few | . | 18 | TRBJ2-3 | TRBV5-5 | TGTGCCAGCAGCTTGGGTCTTTCGGGGTCGGTGTGGACAGATACGCAGTATTTT | CASSLGLSGSVWTDTQYF
. | . | 15 | TRBJ2-1 | TRBV6-5 | TGTGCCAGCAGTTACGGTGGCGGGACTTACAATGAGCAGTTCTTC | CASSYGGGTYNEQFF
. | . | 14 | TRBJ2-2 | TRBV20-1 | TGCAGTGCAAAGGGACTGACGGGCACCGGGGAGCTGTTTTTT | CSAKGLTGTGELFF
few | . | 15 | TRBJ2-1 | TRBV7-9 | TGTGCCAGCAGCTACCCAGGGGCTCCCTACAATGAGCAGTTCTTC | CASSYPGAPYNEQFF
many | TRBD2 | 15 | TRBJ2-1 | TRBV6-1 | TGTGCCAGCACCCACCTAGCGGGGGGTTACAATGAGCAGTTCTTC | CASTHLAGGYNEQFF
. | . | 16 | TRBJ2-6 | TRBV20-1 | TGCAGTGCTAGAGAGCGCGACCATTCTGGGGCCAACGTCCTGACTTTC | CSARERDHSGANVLTF
. | TRBD2 | 14 | TRBJ2-7 | TRBV20-1 | TGCAGTGCTCCTCTTCCAGCGGGAGACTACGAGCAGTACTTC | CSAPLPAGDYEQYF
. | TRBD2 | 15 | TRBJ2-1 | TRBV5-5 | TGTGCCAGCAGCTTGGAAGCGGGAGGATTCAATGAGCAGTTCTTC | CASSLEAGGFNEQFF
. | . | 15 | TRBJ2-7 | TRBV28 | TGTGCCAGCAGTTCCCTCCACGACCCCCTCGGGGAGCAGTACTTC | CASSSLHDPLGEQYF
few | . | 13 | TRBJ2-1 | TRBV6-1 | TGTGCCAGCAGTGTGGGTTCAAGGGGTGAGCAGTTCTTC | CASSVGSRGEQFF
few | . | 14 | TRBJ2-7 | TRBV7-9 | TGTGCCAGCAGCCCGGTCGGGCACCCCTACGAGCAGTACTTC | CASSPVGHPYEQYF
. | . | 15 | TRBJ2-2 | TRBV9 | TGTGCCAGCAGCGCAAGGAGAGGGTCCACCGGGGAGCTGTTTTTT | CASSARRGSTGELFF
many | TRBD1 | 14 | TRBJ2-7 | TRBV5-6 | TGTGCCAGCAGCTTCGGGACAGGGGTATACGAGCAGTACTTC | CASSFGTGVYEQYF
few | . | 13 | TRBJ2-2 | TRBV24-1 | TGTGCCACCAGTAGTCACTTCACCGGGGAGCTGTTTTTT | CATSSHFTGELFF
few | . | 13 | TRBJ1-4 | TRBV27 | TGTGCCAGCAGCGAAGGACGCCCTCGGGAACTGTTTTTT | CASSEGRPRELFF
many | TRBD2 | 20 | TRBJ2-1 | TRBV6-2/TRBV6-3 | TGTGCCAGCAGTCTGATACTAGCGGCGATCCCGATGGTTTCCTACAATGAGCAGTTCTTC | CASSLILAAIPMVSYNEQFF
. | . | 14 | TRBJ2-5 | TRBV12-3/TRBV12-4 | TGTGCCAGCAGTCCCGAGAGGCAGGGAGAGACCCAGTACTTC | CASSPERQGETQYF
. | . | 13 | TRBJ2-2 | TRBV30 | TGTGCCTGGAGTGTCGTTCTCACCGGGGAGCTGTTTTTT | CAWSVVLTGELFF
. | . | 16 | TRBJ1-6 | TRBV7-9 | TGTGCCAGCAGCGAGAGCGGACCGAACTATAGGGCACCCCTCCACTTT | CASSESGPNYRAPLHF
few | . | 15 | TRBJ1-3 | TRBV4-1 | TGCGCCAGCAGCCTTAGGTTGGGGAATGACGACACCATATATTTT | CASSLRLGNDDTIYF
few | TRBD2 | 16 | TRBJ2-2 | TRBV24-1 | TGTGCCACCAGTGACCTGAGACTAGCGGGGACCGGGGAGCTGTTTTTT | CATSDLRLAGTGELFF
. | TRBD2 | 17 | TRBJ2-2 | TRBV4-3 | TGCGCCAGCTCGATTCTAGGACTAGCGGAGTACACCGGGGAGCTGTTTTTT | CASSILGLAEYTGELFF
. | TRBD2 | 17 | TRBJ2-1 | TRBV9 | TGTGCCAGCAGCGTAGCCGGGGGGGGAGTTGGTTACAATGAGCAGTTCTTC | CASSVAGGGVGYNEQFF